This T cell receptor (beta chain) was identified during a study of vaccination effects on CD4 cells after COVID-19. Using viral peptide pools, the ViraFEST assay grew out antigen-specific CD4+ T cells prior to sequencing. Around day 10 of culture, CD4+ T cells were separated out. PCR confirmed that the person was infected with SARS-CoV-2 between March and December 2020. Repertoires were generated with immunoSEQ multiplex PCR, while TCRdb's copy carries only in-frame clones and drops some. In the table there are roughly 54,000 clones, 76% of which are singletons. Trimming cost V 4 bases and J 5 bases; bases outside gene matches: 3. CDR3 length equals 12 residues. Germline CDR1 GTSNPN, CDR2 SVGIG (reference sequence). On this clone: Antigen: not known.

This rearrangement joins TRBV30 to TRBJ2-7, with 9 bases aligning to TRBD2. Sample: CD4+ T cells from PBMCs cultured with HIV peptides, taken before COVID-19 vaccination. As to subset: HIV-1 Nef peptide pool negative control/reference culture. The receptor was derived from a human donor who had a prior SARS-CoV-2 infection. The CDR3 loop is CAWNGGGDEQYF. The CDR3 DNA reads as TGTGCCTGGAACGGCGGGGGGGACGAGCAGTACTTC.